This T cell receptor beta chain emerged from a study of regulatory T cells in long-lasting Graves disease. This clonotype turned up a few times. As to time point: persistent/refractory GD, antithyroid drugs over 5 years with positive TRAb. The TCR library was made from RNA extracted from PBMCs. With iRepertoire HTBI primers and Arm-PCR of CDR3 regions, TCR beta libraries were built. TCRdb fed the multiplex PCR reads into MiXCR, producing one record per CDR3 protein. The sample has 400,000 to 500,000 distinct CDR3 sequences; about 22% are singletons. Specimen: peripheral blood mononuclear cells (PBMCs), collected when the disease was refractory, from a patient treated with antithyroid drugs. This TCR came from a female donor with Graves disease.

CDR3: CASRNKQGIGELFF. The CDR3 bases are TGTGCCAGCCGAAACAAACAGGGAATCGGGGAGCTGTTTTTT. The J gene is TRBJ2-2, the V gene TRBV19; tentative D call: TRBD1 (6 bases). CDR3 length: 14 amino acids. CDR1 LNHDA and CDR2 SQIVND come from the germline V gene (reference sequence). V dropped 9 bases and J dropped 7 bases, with 18 bases sitting between them.